A single sample gave rise to the 17 T cell receptor beta chains below, sequenced in a study of blood T cell repertoires in COVID-19. Generated by immunoSEQ multiplex PCR, the TCRdb table keeps only in-frame clones and is missing some. The sample consists of about 200,000 clones, approximately 87% of them appearing once. Sequences were obtained from peripheral blood. These receptors were obtained from a woman in her 50s with acute or convalescent COVID-19.

The chain joins TRBV27 to TRBJ2-2, with 8 bases fitting TRBD1. CDR3 length: 17 amino acids. The junction had 8 bases not matched to a gene; V was cut back by 2 bases and J by 3 bases. In germline, CDR1 is MNHEY, CDR2 SMNVEV (reference sequence). The CDR3 bases are TGTGCCAGCAGTTTAAGAAGTGGGACAGGACACACCGGGGAGCTGTTTTTT. Translating it yields CASSLRSGTGHTGELFF.

Only one count was recorded for this clone. The chain joins TRBV11-2 to TRBJ1-1; D may be TRBD1 (6 bases). The CDR3 sequence is 13 residues long. Germline V gene sequence: CDR1 SGHAT, CDR2 FQNNGV. Trimming pared 0 bases from V and 8 bases from J, leaving 10 bases between. The CDR3 loop is CASSLDGRGEAFF. The DNA of the CDR3 is TGTGCCAGCAGCTTAGATGGGAGGGGGGAAGCTTTCTTT.

This clone has only one observation. The V gene is TRBV4-3, the J gene TRBJ2-3, with 10 bases identical to TRBD2. Losses at the gene ends were 1 base for V and 5 bases for J; bases not matched to a gene: 3. Germline CDR1 reads LGHNA; CDR2 reads YSLEER. This CDR3 comprises 15 residues. The CDR3 region has the DNA TGCGCCAGCAGCCAAGCTAGGACTAGCGGAGATACGCAGTATTTT. It is translated as CASSQARTSGDTQYF.

The chain uses TRBV18 and TRBJ1-1; no firm D call. Germline V gene data show CDR1 as KGHSH and CDR2 as LQKENI. The CDR3 loop spans 11 amino acids. V lost 3 bases and J lost 8, with 7 bases in between. The CDR3 region has the DNA TGTGCCAGCTCACCGACGGGGGAAGCTTTCTTT. Amino acid sequence: CASSPTGEAFF.

The J gene is TRBJ2-7, the V gene TRBV19; D is perhaps TRBD1 (6 bases). Per the germline V gene, CDR1 is LNHDA and CDR2 is SQIVND (reference sequence). Trimming removed 10 bases at V and 5 bases at J, with 18 bases between. The CDR3 contains 13 residues. For the CDR3, the DNA is TGTGCCACCACGAGGGGGAGAGGGGACGAGCAGTACTTC. Amino acids: CATTRGRGDEQYF.

This chain uses TRBV5-1 with TRBJ2-7; TRBD1 aligns across 7 bases. This CDR3 has 14 residues. Per the germline V gene, CDR1 is SGHRS and CDR2 is YFSETQ. Trimming took 0 bases from V and 3 from J; bases not matched to a gene: 3. For the CDR3, the DNA is TGCGCCAGCAGCTTGGGGTGGGACAGCTACGAGCAGTACTTC. As protein: CASSLGWDSYEQYF.

The genes are TRBV4-2 and TRBJ1-1; perhaps TRBD1 as D (6 bases). Trimming left V 0 bases short and J 1 base short, with 12 bases between. The V gene's germline CDR1 is LGHNA and CDR2 YNFKEQ. The length of the CDR3 is 16 residues. CDR3: CASSQDSGQKNTEAFF. CDR3 in DNA: TGTGCCAGCAGCCAAGATTCAGGACAGAAGAACACTGAAGCTTTCTTT.

The CDR3 sequence: CASSLRTGSTDTQYF. CDR3 sequence (DNA): TGTGCCAGCAGCTTAAGGACGGGATCCACAGATACGCAGTATTTT. J is TRBJ2-3 and V is TRBV5-6, with D perhaps matching TRBD2 (5 bases). Trimming left V 2 bases short and J 2 bases short, with 12 bases between. The germline V gene has CDR1 SGHDT and CDR2 YYEEEE. This CDR3 region has 15 residues.

The chain employs TRBV30 and TRBJ1-4, with TRBD1 identical over 7 bases. The ends lost 8 bases at V and 7 bases at J; junction bases unmatched: 7. Germline CDR1 is GTSNPN and CDR2 is SVGIG (reference sequence). This CDR3 region has 12 residues. The CDR3 loop reads CARQGSGEKLFF. CDR3 nucleotides: TGTGCCCGACAGGGTTCCGGTGAAAAACTGTTTTTT.

The V gene is TRBV27, the J gene TRBJ1-1; D is ambiguous. Trimming removed 5 bases at V and 4 bases at J, with 14 bases between. CDR3 length: 14 residues. Germline CDR1 is MNHEY and CDR2 is SMNVEV (reference sequence). The CDR3 sequence is CASSPWGVGTEAFF. The CDR3 DNA is TGTGCCAGCAGTCCATGGGGAGTGGGCACTGAAGCTTTCTTT.

The CDR3 reads CASSVAGAGGTDTQYF. In DNA, the CDR3 is TGTGCCAGCAGCGTAGCTGGGGCAGGGGGGACAGATACGCAGTATTTT. The chain couples TRBV9 to TRBJ2-3; D is possibly TRBD1 (7 bases). This CDR3 is 16 amino acids long. Trimming left V 0 bases short and J 3 bases short, with 14 bases between. Per the germline V gene, CDR1 is SGDLS and CDR2 is YYNGEE. The complete variable domain, with remaining parts taken from reference TRBV9 and TRBJ2-3, reads DSGVTQTPKHLITATGQRVTLRCSPRSGDLSVYWYQQSLDQGLQFLIQYYNGEERAKGNILERFSAQQFPDLHSELNLSSLELGDSALYFCASSVAGAGGTDTQYFGPGTRLTVL.

The CDR3 sequence is CASSLNGDQETQYF. For the CDR3, the DNA is TGTGCCAGCAGCTTAAACGGAGACCAAGAGACCCAGTACTTC. The chain uses TRBV7-2 and TRBJ2-5; no clear D gene. The germline CDR1 and CDR2 sequences are SGHTA and FQGNSA. V lost 2 bases and J lost 0, with 7 bases in between. The CDR3 is 14 amino acids.

V gene TRBV18 combines with J gene TRBJ1-5; D gene ambiguous. V was pared by 2 bases and J by 6 bases, with 11 bases between. CDR1 is KGHSH, CDR2 LQKENI, per germline. The CDR3 sequence is 14 residues long. The CDR3 DNA follows: TGTGCCAGCTCACCAGGAGGGATGGGTCAGCCCCAGCATTTT. Translated: CASSPGGMGQPQHF.

This clone was seen only once. The chain has TRBV5-8 and TRBJ2-3; the D is unclear. The ends were cut back, 4 bases at V and 2 bases at J, with 14 bases in the middle. The CDR3 is made up of 15 amino acids. Per the germline V gene, CDR1 is SGHTS and CDR2 is YDEGEE. The CDR3 DNA reads TGTGCCAGCAGCACGCCGGTCCTTGTCACAGATACGCAGTATTTT. Translating it yields CASSTPVLVTDTQYF.

The CDR3 coding sequence is TGTGCCAGCTCACTGGGCGGGGGGGGGCGCACAGATACGCAGTATTTT. Translation: CASSLGGGGRTDTQYF. J is TRBJ2-3 and V is TRBV5-4; 9 bases map to TRBD2. V lost 7 bases to trimming and J lost 1 base; unmatched junction nucleotides: 10. Per germline, CDR1 SGHNT and CDR2 YYREEE (reference sequence). This CDR3 is 16 amino acids long.

V is TRBV9 and J is TRBJ2-5; 7 nucleotides align to TRBD2. The trim removed 4 bases at V and 1 base at J, leaving 1 base unmatched. CDR1 and CDR2 (germline): SGDLS, YYNGEE. This CDR3 is built from 13 residues. The CDR3 sequence is CASSRTSQETQYF. The CDR3 DNA reads as TGTGCCAGCAGCAGGACTAGCCAAGAGACCCAGTACTTC. Looking up the rest from reference TRBV9 and TRBJ2-5 gives the full variable domain: DSGVTQTPKHLITATGQRVTLRCSPRSGDLSVYWYQQSLDQGLQFLIQYYNGEERAKGNILERFSAQQFPDLHSELNLSSLELGDSALYFCASSRTSQETQYFGPGTRLLVL.

The chain employs TRBV30 and TRBJ1-1; 7 nucleotides align to TRBD1. V lost 4 bases, J lost 8 bases, and 10 bases stayed unmatched. Per the germline V gene, CDR1 is GTSNPN and CDR2 is SVGIG (reference sequence). The CDR3 extends over 13 amino acids. CDR3 DNA sequence: TGTGCCTGGACGGGACAGCAAAGAACCGAAGCTTTCTTT. Its protein is CAWTGQQRTEAFF.